This record looks at one T cell receptor (beta chain) sequence and its context. This sample stems from a study of blood T cell repertoires in COVID-19. Sequencing was performed with immunoSEQ multiplex PCR; in TCRdb, only in-frame clones are kept and a portion is missing. In the table there are hundreds of thousands of clones, 75% to 90% of which are singletons. The germline gives CDR1 ENHRY, CDR2 SYGVKD. The V end was cut by 8 bases, the J end by 3 bases, with 16 bases between. The CDR3 length is 14 residues. The sample was peripheral blood. V gene TRBV10-3 combines with J gene TRBJ2-5, with a tentative D call TRBD1 (6 bases). The TCR was taken from a man aged 35 to 55 with acute or convalescent COVID-19. In DNA, the CDR3 is TGTGCCATCGGCCAAAGACAGGAGGAAGAGACCCAGTACTTC. It yields the protein CAIGQRQEEETQYF.